Listed below are T cell receptor beta chains from one sample, sequenced in a study of PD-1 blockade in mismatch repair-deficient tumors. This table comes from immunoSEQ multiplex PCR, and its TCRdb copy is limited to in-frame clones, with some not included. The sample includes tens of thousands of clones, 75% to 90% of them seen just once. This material consisted of PBMCs, taken less than 7 weeks after starting pembrolizumab. The origin of the receptors is an adult with mismatch repair-deficient cancer. Each CDR3 is given with its conserved first and last residue. D genes are given only for firm matches. Not every row has a clone size; where given, it reads once, few, many or a size class.

TRBJ1-4,NA,NA,TRBV4-1,TGCGCCAGCAGCCAAGGAATTGGGGGGTTTCTTGGTGAAAAACTGTTTTTT,CASSQGIGGFLGEKLFF
TRBJ2-7,NA,NA,TRBV9,TGTGCCAGCAGCGAGGGGGGGGCACACGAGTCATACGAGCAGTACTTC,CASSEGGAHESYEQYF
TRBJ1-2,NA,TRBD1,TRBV5-1,TGCGCCAGCAGCTTGGAGGGGGCAGGTGGCTACACCTTC,CASSLEGAGGYTF
TRBJ2-1,once,NA,TRBV7-9,TGTGCCAGCAGCCCCAAGCGATACAATGAGCAGTTCTTC,CASSPKRYNEQFF
TRBJ1-1,NA,NA,TRBV6-1,TGTGCCAGCAGTAAGTCAGGGGTCACTGAAGCTTTCTTT,CASSKSGVTEAFF
TRBJ1-3,NA,TRBD1,TRBV6-1,TGTGCCAGCAGTGGCCGGGACAGCGGAAACACCATATATTTT,CASSGRDSGNTIYF
TRBJ2-1,NA,NA,TRBV28,TGTGCCAGCAGTCCCTTCTACGATGAGCAGTTCTTC,CASSPFYDEQFF
TRBJ2-1,NA,NA,TRBV7-3,TGTGCCAGCAGCTTAACGAGGGCGAATGAGCAGTTCTTC,CASSLTRANEQFF
TRBJ1-1,NA,TRBD1,TRBV10-3,TGTGCCATCAGCCGACAGGGTAACACTGAAGCTTTCTTT,CAISRQGNTEAFF
TRBJ2-1,NA,TRBD2,TRBV5-4,TGTGCCAGCAGCTCATCGGGGGGGATTAGCTCCTACAATGAGCAGTTCTTC,CASSSSGGISSYNEQFF
TRBJ2-2,NA,NA,TRBV5-1,TGCGCCAGCAGCTTGGGGCAGGAAGGCACCGGGGAGCTGTTTTTT,CASSLGQEGTGELFF
TRBJ1-2,NA,NA,TRBV18,TGTGCCAGCTCACCGTCGGGGGGTAACTATGGCTACACCTTC,CASSPSGGNYGYTF
TRBJ1-3,once,NA,TRBV6-5,TGTGCCAGCAGCCTCTCCCTCGCTGGAAACACCATATATTTT,CASSLSLAGNTIYF
TRBJ2-1,NA,TRBD2,TRBV28,TGTGCCAGCAGTTTTCGACTAGCGGAGGACAATGAGCAGTTCTTC,CASSFRLAEDNEQFF
TRBJ2-7,NA,NA,TRBV5-1,TGCGCCAGCAGCTTGAGGCCGGCTAGCGCCGAGTACGAGCAGTACTTC,CASSLRPASAEYEQYF